Listed below are T cell receptor beta chains from one sample, sequenced in a study of early T cells in non-severe SARS-CoV-2 infection. TCRdb reprocessed the 5' RACE reads with MiXCR, giving one entry per CDR3 protein. The sample consists of approximately 37,000 distinct CDR3 sequences, approximately 4.8% of them appearing once. Source material: whole blood. All receptors come from an adult who was a healthcare worker with PCR-confirmed SARS-CoV-2 infection or an uninfected control (not recorded which). CDR3s include the opening cysteine and the closing phenylalanine or tryptophan. The D gene is left open where the match is weak. Part of the rows lack a size; the others show once, few, many or a class for expanded clones.

many TRBJ1-2 TRBV6-1 TRBD1 TGTGCCAGCATCAAGACAGGGGGCTATGGCTACACCTTC CASIKTGGYGYTF
many TRBJ2-7 TRBV5-1 - TGCGCCAGCAGCTTGGCCGCAGGGGACTACGAGCAGTACTTC CASSLAAGDYEQYF
few TRBJ2-1 TRBV11-3 - TGTGCCAGCAGCTTAGTAGGGGCCCTCAATGAGCAGTTCTTC CASSLVGALNEQFF
many TRBJ1-1 TRBV18 - TGTGCCAGCTCACCAACAGGGATGGAGAACACTGAAGCTTTCTTT CASSPTGMENTEAFF
few TRBJ2-1 TRBV20-1 - TGCAGTGCTAGAGATCTGGGACATTCCTACAATGAGCAGTTCTTC CSARDLGHSYNEQFF
many TRBJ1-5 TRBV4-1 - TGCGCCAGCAGCCAAGGGGATAGCAATCAGCCCCAGCATTTT CASSQGDSNQPQHF
many TRBJ1-1 TRBV11-2 - TGTGCCAGCAGCCCTGCACCCGACAGGAACACTGAAGCTTTCTTT CASSPAPDRNTEAFF
- TRBJ2-2 TRBV19 - TGTGCCAGTAGTACCCCTAGGGAGAACACCGGGGAGCTGTTTTTT CASSTPRENTGELFF
many TRBJ2-1 TRBV7-9 TRBD1 TGTGCCAGCAGCTTAGCGGGGTTCAGGGACAGGGGGCGCCCGGCCTACAATGAGCAGTTCTTC CASSLAGFRDRGRPAYNEQFF
many TRBJ2-1 TRBV5-4 TRBD1 TGTGCCAGCAGCCCGGGACAGGGGCGATACAATGAGCAGTTCTTC CASSPGQGRYNEQFF
many TRBJ1-6 TRBV14 TRBD1 TGTGCCAGCAGCCTGGAGGCAGGGGGATATTCACCCCTCCACTTT CASSLEAGGYSPLHF
- TRBJ2-3 TRBV7-9 - TGTGCCAGCAGCACTGAAAGGGGAGATACGCAGTATTTT CASSTERGDTQYF
many TRBJ2-2 TRBV7-2 - TGTGCCAGCAGCTTATTTTCAGGGTACACCGGGGAGCTGTTTTTT CASSLFSGYTGELFF
many TRBJ2-1 TRBV29-1 TRBD2 TGCAGCACCCTGACTAGCGGGGGTTTCGGCGAGCAGTTCTTC CSTLTSGGFGEQFF
few TRBJ2-1 TRBV6-2/TRBV6-3 - TGTGCCAGCAGTTACTCCTCCGCGCGGGGGCTATACAATGAGCAGTTCTTC CASSYSSARGLYNEQFF
- TRBJ2-1 TRBV6-2/TRBV6-3 TRBD1 TGTGCCAGCAGAGCCGGGACAGGGGGGAATGAGCAGTTCTTC CASRAGTGGNEQFF
- TRBJ2-1 TRBV27 TRBD2 TGTGCCAGCAGTCCGCGGACTAGCGGGAGGAGTGATGAGCAGTTCTTC CASSPRTSGRSDEQFF
many TRBJ2-3 TRBV6-6 - TGTGCCAGCACCGGAAGCCAAGATACGCAGTATTTT CASTGSQDTQYF
few TRBJ1-2 TRBV2 - TGTGCCAGCAGTGAATACCCGTATGGCTACACCTTC CASSEYPYGYTF
medium-sized TRBJ1-1 TRBV28 - TGTGCCAGCAGTTACCCTTTGAACACTGAAGCTTTCTTT CASSYPLNTEAFF
few TRBJ1-6 TRBV4-3 TRBD1 TGCGCCAGCAGCCAGGCGAGACAGGGGTATTCACCCCTCCACTTT CASSQARQGYSPLHF
many TRBJ1-1 TRBV7-9 - TGTGCCAGCAGCTTAGAGTTGAACACTGAAGCTTTCTTT CASSLELNTEAFF
many TRBJ2-5 TRBV20-1 - TGCAGTGCGAGACCAGGAAAAGAGACCCAGTACTTC CSARPGKETQYF
many TRBJ1-2 TRBV7-8 - TGTGCCAGCAGCCCTCTGGAAGGAAACTATGGCTACACCTTC CASSPLEGNYGYTF
many TRBJ1-1 TRBV12-3/TRBV12-4 - TGTGCCAGCAGTTTCTTTCGTGGGAAAGCTTTCTTT CASSFFRGKAFF
many TRBJ2-7 TRBV3-1 - TGTGCCAGCAGCCCCACCTATATGCTACTCGAGCAGTACTTC CASSPTYMLLEQYF
many TRBJ1-1 TRBV11-2 TRBD1 TGTGCCAGCAACCCGGGACAGGGTGGGTTCAACACTGAAGCTTTCTTT CASNPGQGGFNTEAFF
few TRBJ2-1 TRBV19 TRBD1 TGTGCCAGTAGTCCCTTCCCTCCGGGACAGGGGGCTAATGAGCAGTTCTTC CASSPFPPGQGANEQFF
many TRBJ2-7 TRBV20-1 - TGCAGTGCCCAGGACCATGGGGGTTCCTACGAGCAGTACTTC CSAQDHGGSYEQYF
- TRBJ2-5 TRBV4-1 - TGCGCCAGCAGTCCGGGGCGGGGAGAAAACCTGCAAGAGACCCAGTACTTC CASSPGRGENLQETQYF
- TRBJ2-7 TRBV30 - TGTGCCTGGTGGCAACGGCAGGGGGGCGACGAGCAGTACTTC CAWWQRQGGDEQYF
- TRBJ2-4 TRBV19 - TGTGCCAGTAGTATCTACTATAAAAACATTCAGTACTTC CASSIYYKNIQYF
- TRBJ2-1 TRBV27 - TGTGCCAGCAGTTTGGGAGTTAACCTGTACAATGAGCAGTTCTTC CASSLGVNLYNEQFF
many TRBJ1-2 TRBV6-6 - TGTGCCAGCACCATAAGCTCACAGGGAATTGTCTATGGCTACACCTTC CASTISSQGIVYGYTF
- TRBJ2-2 TRBV7-2 - TGTGCCAGCAGCTCTAACCCCGGGCCTCACACCGGGGAGCTGTTTTTT CASSSNPGPHTGELFF
few TRBJ2-7 TRBV6-2/TRBV6-3 TRBD1 TGTGCCAGCAGTTCACCGGGACAGGGTGTGTTGCAGTACTTC CASSSPGQGVLQYF
many TRBJ2-7 TRBV18 - TGTGCCAGCTCACCCCCGGGGGCGAGTTCCTACGAGCAGTACTTC CASSPPGASSYEQYF
- TRBJ2-4 TRBV7-8 - TGTGCCAGCAACCAACTAGGGAAAAACATTCAGTACTTC CASNQLGKNIQYF
- TRBJ2-2 TRBV6-1 - TGTGCCAGCAGTGCAATCTGGGGAGGGGGCGACACCGGGGAGCTGTTTTTT CASSAIWGGGDTGELFF
few TRBJ2-7 TRBV20-1 TRBD2 TGCAGTGCTAGAGTTGAGACTAGCGATTACGAGCAGTACTTC CSARVETSDYEQYF
- TRBJ1-5 TRBV6-2/TRBV6-3 TRBD1 TGTGCCAGCTGCTCGGACAGGACAGGTCATCAGCCCCAGCATTTT CASCSDRTGHQPQHF
- TRBJ2-1 TRBV4-2 TRBD2 TGTGCCAGCAGCCAGGGACTAGCGGAGCAGTTCTTC CASSQGLAEQFF
many TRBJ1-2 TRBV19 - TGTGCCAGTAAGGCAGTCATAAATGTGCTTGGCTACACCTTC CASKAVINVLGYTF
- TRBJ2-2 TRBV28 - TGTGCCAGCTTTGGGGGGCCGGGGACAGTAAACACCGGGGAGCTGTTTTTT CASFGGPGTVNTGELFF
many TRBJ2-7 TRBV6-2/TRBV6-3 - TGTGCCAGCAGACCTCCGGATAGGGGTAGCTCCTACGAGCAGTACTTC CASRPPDRGSSYEQYF
- TRBJ2-7 TRBV5-6 - TGTGCCAGCAGCTTGCTAGGATCGACTAATTACGAGCAGTACTTC CASSLLGSTNYEQYF
few TRBJ2-7 TRBV7-9 - TGTGCCAGCGGGGGCGTGGCAGTCGCGTCCGAGCAGTACTTC CASGGVAVASEQYF
many TRBJ2-5 TRBV2 - TGTGCCAGCAGTGAGGGCCGGATCCAAGAGACCCAGTACTTC CASSEGRIQETQYF
few TRBJ2-1 TRBV29-1 - TGCAGCGTTGAAGATCCGGGACCCGTCCTAAATGAGCAGTTCTTC CSVEDPGPVLNEQFF
- TRBJ2-3 TRBV7-9 TRBD2 TGTGCCAGCAGCCCTACGGGACTAGCGGGGGCTAAGCAGTATTTT CASSPTGLAGAKQYF